The entry that follows covers one T cell receptor beta chain sequence. With a much larger clone just one base away, this may be a read error. The assay was immunoSEQ multiplex PCR, and TCRdb's table has in-frame clones only and misses some. The table includes about 1.1 million clones, 77% detected once. This entry is derived from a study of shared clonotypes between healthy human individuals. V lost 0 bases, J lost 6 bases, and 14 bases lay in between. Germline values: CDR1 SQVTM, CDR2 ANQGSEA. This CDR3 has 14 residues. A CD45RA+ naive subset and a CD45RA-negative memory subset were split from CD4+ cells.

Sequencing was performed on memory CD4+ T cells from PBMCs. Sample subset: CD45RA-negative fraction. The clonotype originates from a man aged 18 to 30 in good health. Some clones in this sample may be carry-over from other donors' samples. The genes are TRBV29-1 and TRBJ1-2; D is perhaps TRBD1 (6 bases). CDR3 region: CSVEDRGTWNGYTF. The CDR3 coding sequence is TGCAGCGTTGAAGATCGGGGGACATGGAATGGCTACACCTTC.